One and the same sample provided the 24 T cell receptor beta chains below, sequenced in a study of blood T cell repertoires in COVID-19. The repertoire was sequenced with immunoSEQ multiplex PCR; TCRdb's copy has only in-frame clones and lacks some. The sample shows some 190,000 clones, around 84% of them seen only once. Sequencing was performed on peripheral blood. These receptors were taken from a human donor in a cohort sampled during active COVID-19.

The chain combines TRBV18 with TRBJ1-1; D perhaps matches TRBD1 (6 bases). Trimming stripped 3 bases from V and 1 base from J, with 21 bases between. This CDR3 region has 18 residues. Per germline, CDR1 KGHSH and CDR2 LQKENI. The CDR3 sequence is CASSPGQLASVANTEAFF. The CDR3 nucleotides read TGTGCCAGCTCACCTGGACAGTTGGCGAGCGTCGCGAACACTGAAGCTTTCTTT.

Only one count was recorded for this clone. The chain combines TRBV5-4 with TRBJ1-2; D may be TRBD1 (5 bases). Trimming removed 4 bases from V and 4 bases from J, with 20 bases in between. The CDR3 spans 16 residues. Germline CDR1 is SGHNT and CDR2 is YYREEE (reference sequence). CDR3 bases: TGTGCCAGCAGCCCGAAACAGGACCCGTTTGCCTATGGCTACACCTTC. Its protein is CASSPKQDPFAYGYTF.

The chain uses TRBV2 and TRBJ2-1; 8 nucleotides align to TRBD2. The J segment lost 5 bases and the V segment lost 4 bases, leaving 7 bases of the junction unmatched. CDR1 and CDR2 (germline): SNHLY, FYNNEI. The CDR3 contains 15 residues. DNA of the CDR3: TGTGCCAGCAGTGGAAAGCGGGAGTTGGACAATGAGCAGTTCTTC. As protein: CASSGKRELDNEQFF.

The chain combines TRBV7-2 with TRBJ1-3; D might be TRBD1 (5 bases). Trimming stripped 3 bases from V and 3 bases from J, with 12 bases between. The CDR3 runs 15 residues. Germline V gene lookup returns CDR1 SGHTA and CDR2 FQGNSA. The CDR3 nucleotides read TGTGCCAGCAGCTTGGTACCAGGGCTTGGAAACACCATATATTTT. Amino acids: CASSLVPGLGNTIYF.

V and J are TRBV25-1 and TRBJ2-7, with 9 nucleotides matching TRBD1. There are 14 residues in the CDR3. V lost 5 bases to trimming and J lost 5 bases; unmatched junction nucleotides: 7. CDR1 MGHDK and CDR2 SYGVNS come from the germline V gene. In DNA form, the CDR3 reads TGTGCCAGCAGTCCGGGACAGGGAATTAACGAGCAGTACTTC. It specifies CASSPGQGINEQYF.

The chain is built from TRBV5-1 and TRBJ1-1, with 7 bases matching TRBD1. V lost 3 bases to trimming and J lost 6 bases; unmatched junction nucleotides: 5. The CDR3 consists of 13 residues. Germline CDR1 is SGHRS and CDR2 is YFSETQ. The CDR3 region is CASSSRQGPEAFF. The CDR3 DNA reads TGCGCCAGCAGCTCACGACAGGGTCCTGAAGCTTTCTTT.

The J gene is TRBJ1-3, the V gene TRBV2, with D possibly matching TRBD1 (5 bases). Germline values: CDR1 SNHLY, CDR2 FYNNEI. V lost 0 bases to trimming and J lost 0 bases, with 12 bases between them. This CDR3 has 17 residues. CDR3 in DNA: TGTGCCAGCAGTGAAGCGTTTGGGGCGCGCTCTGGAAACACCATATATTTT. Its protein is CASSEAFGARSGNTIYF.

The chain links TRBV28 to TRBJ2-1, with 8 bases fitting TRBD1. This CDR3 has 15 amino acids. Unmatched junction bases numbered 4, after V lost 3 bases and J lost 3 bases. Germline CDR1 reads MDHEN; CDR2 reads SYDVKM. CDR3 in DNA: TGTGCCAGCAGTTTTTCGACAGGGGACTACAATGAGCAGTTCTTC. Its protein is CASSFSTGDYNEQFF.

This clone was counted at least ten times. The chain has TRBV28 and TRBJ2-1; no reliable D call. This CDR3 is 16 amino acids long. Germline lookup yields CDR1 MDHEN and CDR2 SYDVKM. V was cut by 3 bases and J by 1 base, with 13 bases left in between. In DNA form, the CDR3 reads TGTGCCAGCAGTTTCTTGCAGAAATCATCCTACAATGAGCAGTTCTTC. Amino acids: CASSFLQKSSYNEQFF. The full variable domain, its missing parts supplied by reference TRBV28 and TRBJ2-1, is DVKVTQSSRYLVKRTGEKVFLECVQDMDHENMFWYRQDPGLGLRLIYFSYDVKMKEKGDIPEGYSVSREKKERFSLILESASTNQTSMYLCASSFLQKSSYNEQFFGPGTRLTVL.

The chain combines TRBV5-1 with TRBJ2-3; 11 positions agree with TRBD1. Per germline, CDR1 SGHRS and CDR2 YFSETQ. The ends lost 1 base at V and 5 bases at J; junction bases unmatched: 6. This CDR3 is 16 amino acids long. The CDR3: CASSLPGGQGGDTQYF. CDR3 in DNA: TGCGCCAGCAGCTTGCCAGGGGGACAGGGGGGAGATACGCAGTATTTT.

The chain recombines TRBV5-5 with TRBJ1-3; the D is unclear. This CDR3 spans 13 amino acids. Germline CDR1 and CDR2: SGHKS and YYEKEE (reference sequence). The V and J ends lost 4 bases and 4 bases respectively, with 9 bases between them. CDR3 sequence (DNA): TGTGCCAGCAGCCAGAGGATAGGAAACACCATATATTTT. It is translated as CASSQRIGNTIYF. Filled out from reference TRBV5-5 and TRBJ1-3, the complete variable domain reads DAGVTQSPTHLIKTRGQQVTLRCSPISGHKSVSWYQQVLGQGPQFIFQYYEKEERGRGNFPDRFSARQFPNYSSELNVNALLLGDSALYLCASSQRIGNTIYFGEGSWLTVV.

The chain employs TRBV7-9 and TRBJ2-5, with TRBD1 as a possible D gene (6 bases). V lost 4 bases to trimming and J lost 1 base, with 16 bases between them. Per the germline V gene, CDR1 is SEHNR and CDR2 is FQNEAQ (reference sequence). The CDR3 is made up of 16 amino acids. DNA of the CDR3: TGTGCCAGCAGCTATTTGGGGGACACCCCCCAAGAGACCCAGTACTTC. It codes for CASSYLGDTPQETQYF.

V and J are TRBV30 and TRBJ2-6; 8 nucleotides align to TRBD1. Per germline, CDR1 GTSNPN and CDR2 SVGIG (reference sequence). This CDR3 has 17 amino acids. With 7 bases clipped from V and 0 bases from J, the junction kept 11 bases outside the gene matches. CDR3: CASRVGQAYSGANVLTF. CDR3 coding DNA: TGTGCCTCGAGGGTGGGACAGGCCTACTCTGGGGCCAACGTCCTGACTTTC.

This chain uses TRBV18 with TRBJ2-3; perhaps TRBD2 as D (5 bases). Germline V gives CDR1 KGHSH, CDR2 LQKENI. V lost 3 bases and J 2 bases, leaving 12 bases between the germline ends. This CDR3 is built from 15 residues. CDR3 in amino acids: CASSPSGLFTDTQYF. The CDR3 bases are TGTGCCAGCTCACCGAGCGGCTTGTTCACAGATACGCAGTATTTT.

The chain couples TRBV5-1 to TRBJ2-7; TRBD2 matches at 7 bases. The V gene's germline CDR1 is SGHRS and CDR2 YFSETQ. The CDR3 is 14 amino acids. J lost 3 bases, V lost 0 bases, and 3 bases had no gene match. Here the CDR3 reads CASSLASSGYEQYF. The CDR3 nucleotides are TGCGCCAGCAGCTTGGCCTCTAGCGGCTACGAGCAGTACTTC.

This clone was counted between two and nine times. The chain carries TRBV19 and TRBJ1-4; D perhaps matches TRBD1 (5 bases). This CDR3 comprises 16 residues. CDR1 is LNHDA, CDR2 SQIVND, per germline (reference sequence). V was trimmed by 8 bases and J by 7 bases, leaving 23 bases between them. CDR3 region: CASHSTGGVVREKLFF. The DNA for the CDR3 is TGTGCCAGTCATAGCACAGGAGGGGTCGTTCGTGAAAAACTGTTTTTT. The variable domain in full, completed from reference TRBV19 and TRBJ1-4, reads DGGITQSPKYLFRKEGQNVTLSCEQNLNHDAMYWYRQDPGQGLRLIYYSQIVNDFQKGDIAEGYSVSREKKESFPLTVTSAQKNPTAFYLCASHSTGGVVREKLFFGSGTQLSVL.

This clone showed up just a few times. CDR3 amino acids: CASSYGDYNEQFF. CDR3 nucleotide sequence: TGTGCCAGCAGTTACGGGGACTATAATGAGCAGTTCTTC. This chain links TRBV6-5 with TRBJ2-1, with 7 bases fitting TRBD2. The CDR3 loop spans 13 amino acids. From germline, CDR1 is MNHEY and CDR2 SVGAGI. V lost 2 bases and J lost 7; bases outside the gene matches: 2.

The CDR3 sequence is CASEDRNYGYTF. The CDR3, as DNA: TGTGCCAGTGAAGACAGAAACTATGGCTACACCTTC. V and J are TRBV19 and TRBJ1-2; possible D gene TRBD1, 5 bases. There are 12 residues in the CDR3. Trimming took 8 bases from V and 2 from J, leaving 9 bases between them. Germline V gives CDR1 LNHDA, CDR2 SQIVND (reference sequence).

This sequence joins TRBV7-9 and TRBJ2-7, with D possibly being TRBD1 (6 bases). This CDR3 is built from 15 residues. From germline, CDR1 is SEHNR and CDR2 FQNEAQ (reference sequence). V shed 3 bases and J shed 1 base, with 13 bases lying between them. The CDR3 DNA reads TGTGCCAGCAGCTTTGAAGGACAGAGATCCTACGAGCAGTACTTC. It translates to CASSFEGQRSYEQYF.

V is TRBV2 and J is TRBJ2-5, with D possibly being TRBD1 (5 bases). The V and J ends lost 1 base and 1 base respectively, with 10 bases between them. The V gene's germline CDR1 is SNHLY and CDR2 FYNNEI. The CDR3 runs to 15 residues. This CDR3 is CASSEGRVGQETQYF. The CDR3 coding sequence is TGTGCCAGCAGTGAAGGCAGGGTGGGCCAAGAGACCCAGTACTTC.

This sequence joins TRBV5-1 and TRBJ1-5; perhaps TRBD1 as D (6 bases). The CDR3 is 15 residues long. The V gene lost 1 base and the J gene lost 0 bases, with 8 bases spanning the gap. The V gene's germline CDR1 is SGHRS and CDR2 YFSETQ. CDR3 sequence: CASSLMGHSNQPQHF. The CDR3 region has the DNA TGCGCCAGCAGCTTGATGGGACATAGCAATCAGCCCCAGCATTTT.

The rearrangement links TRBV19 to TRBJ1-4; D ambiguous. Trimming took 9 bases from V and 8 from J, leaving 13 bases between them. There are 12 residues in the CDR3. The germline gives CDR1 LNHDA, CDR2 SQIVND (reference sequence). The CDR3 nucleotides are TGTGCCAGCGGGGAACTCGCCGAAAAACTGTTTTTT. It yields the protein CASGELAEKLFF.

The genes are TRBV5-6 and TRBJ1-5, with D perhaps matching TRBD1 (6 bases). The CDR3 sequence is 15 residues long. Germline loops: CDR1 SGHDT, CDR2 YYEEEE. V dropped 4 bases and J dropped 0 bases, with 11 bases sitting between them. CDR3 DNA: TGTGCCAGCAGCGAAACAGGGTCTAGCAATCAGCCCCAGCATTTT. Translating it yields CASSETGSSNQPQHF.

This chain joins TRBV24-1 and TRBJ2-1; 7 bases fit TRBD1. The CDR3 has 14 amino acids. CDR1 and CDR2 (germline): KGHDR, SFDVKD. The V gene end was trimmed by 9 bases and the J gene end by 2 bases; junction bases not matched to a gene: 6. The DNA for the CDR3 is TGTGCCACCGGTTCGGGACAGCCCTACAATGAGCAGTTCTTC. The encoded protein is CATGSGQPYNEQFF.